This T cell receptor beta chain came from a study of T cell repertoires in cytomegalovirus infection (dated by TCRdb to about 2019). As for the study more broadly: Donor HLA type was relevant to the analysis, because carriage of CMV infection together with the matching HLA type was indicated by public TCR beta signatures.

The CDR3 sequence holds 14 residues, the cysteine and phenylalanine included. Only the CDR3 DNA is retained, 42 bases long and in frame from the first base. Sequences MNHEY (CDR1) and SMNVEV (CDR2) are obtained from the germline V gene (reference sequence). V is shortened by 0 bases, J by 4 bases, and the region joining them spans 9 bases. TCRdb records Illumina HiSeq 1500 as the sequencer. Using fastp at Q25 and MiXCR, TCRdb reprocessed the public reads and kept productive beta chains. When rows share a CDR3 protein, they turn into one entry using the most common DNA and genes. This sample has roughly 500,000 distinct CDR3 sequences in its table, and about 17% of those were observed once. Clones ranked in the top ten supply 20% to 30% of the sample. With respect to this clonotype: Its antigen is currently not known. Qualities for individual bases were not recorded, and no much larger clone is one base off.

Summary of the overall study and its limitations: In the ex vivo response, HLA-C-restricted CMV-specific TCR beta clonotypes were dominant, and in two of eight donors the single most frequent clonotype came from this HLA-C-restricted group. In both this cohort and an independent roughly 330-donor cohort, the cumulative frequency of public TCR beta family members distinguished carriers of CMV infection plus the relevant HLA type.

This receptor was obtained from a human donor in good health (CMV status not recorded). Some clones in this sample may be carry-over from other donors' samples. The chain couples TRBV27 to TRBJ1-1, with a tentative D gene TRBD1 over 5 matching bases. The sample was CD8+ T cells from PBMCs. Here the CDR3 is given as CASSLSTGTTEAFF. The sequence in DNA is TGTGCCAGCAGTTTATCTACCGGGACCACTGAAGCTTTCTTT.